The 27 T cell receptor beta chains given below trace back to one sample, sequenced in a study of human T cells and chemical hapten exposure. TCRdb called the RACE reads again in MiXCR, with one record for every CDR3 protein. The table records some 200,000 distinct CDR3 sequences, roughly 30% of them present only once. Time point given: pre-sensitization, week 0. This sample's treatment: therapeutic diphenylcyclopropenone sensitization with weekly scalp DPC. This specimen was whole blood, taken in connection with sensitization to the hapten diphenylcyclopropenone (DPC). Receptors originate from a woman in her 30s with alopecia areata. Some clones in this sample may be carry-over from other donors' samples.

The rearrangement joins TRBV28 to TRBJ1-3, with D uncertain. The CDR3 loop spans 13 amino acids. Germline values: CDR1 MDHEN, CDR2 SYDVKM. Trimming removed 2 bases from V and 7 bases from J, with 9 bases in between. This chain's CDR3 is CASSLLQRNTIYF. In nucleotides, the CDR3 is TGTGCCAGCAGTTTACTCCAACGGAACACCATATATTTT.

The genes are TRBV5-1 and TRBJ2-2; D gene uncertain. CDR1 and CDR2 (germline): SGHRS, YFSETQ. V gave up 4 bases and J gave up 3 bases, with 7 bases separating them. The CDR3 runs to 13 residues. The CDR3 nucleotides are TGCGCCAGCAGCCTGGTGGACACCGGGGAGCTGTTTTTT. It encodes CASSLVDTGELFF.

This clonotype was seen more than once but under ten times. V is TRBV5-1 and J is TRBJ1-1, with TRBD1 matching 7 bases. J lost 3 bases, V lost 4 bases, and 15 bases had no gene match. The germline V gene has CDR1 SGHRS and CDR2 YFSETQ. The CDR3 covers 17 residues. The CDR3 here is CASSQTPTGDLYTEAFF. Written as DNA, the CDR3 is TGCGCCAGCAGCCAGACCCCTACAGGGGACCTTTACACTGAAGCTTTCTTT.

This clonotype came up a few times. The chain has TRBV29-1 and TRBJ1-1; D gene uncertain. Germline V gene sequence: CDR1 SQVTM, CDR2 ANQGSEA. V lost 6 bases and J 4 bases, leaving 6 bases between the germline ends. The CDR3 length is 10 residues. The CDR3 nucleotides are TGCAGCGTCTTAGTCACTGAAGCTTTCTTT. Protein: CSVLVTEAFF.

This clonotype has a handful of counts. The genes are TRBV5-4 and TRBJ2-1, with D perhaps assigned TRBD1 or TRBD2 (5 bases each). Trimming took 2 bases from V and 1 from J, leaving 10 bases between them. The CDR3 length is 15 residues. The germline V gene encodes CDR1 SGHNT and CDR2 YYREEE (reference sequence). CDR3 nucleotides: TGTGCCAGCAGCTTTGGGGGATGGTCCTACAATGAGCAGTTCTTC. Protein product: CASSFGGWSYNEQFF.

The CDR3 sequence: CASSELGTLREQYF. The CDR3 bases are TGTGCCAGCAGTGAATTGGGGACCCTAAGGGAGCAGTACTTC. The chain links TRBV25-1 to TRBJ2-7; D possibly uses TRBD1 or TRBD2 (5 bases each). Per germline, CDR1 MGHDK and CDR2 SYGVNS. The CDR3 spans 14 residues. V was trimmed by 1 base and J by 7 bases, leaving 14 bases between them.

There are a few counts of this clonotype. A junction boundary mismatches the germline segment, possibly from a read error. The J gene is TRBJ2-5, the V gene TRBV20-1; TRBD2 matches 10 bases. Germline V gives CDR1 DFQATT, CDR2 SNEGSKA (reference sequence). This CDR3 is 13 amino acids long. The CDR3 coding sequence is TGCAGTGGTAGACTAGCGGGCGGAGAGACCCAGTACTTC. Translation gives CSGRLAGGETQYF.

This clonotype was found a few times. The chain uses TRBV2 and TRBJ1-3; 8 nucleotides align to TRBD1. In germline, CDR1 is SNHLY, CDR2 FYNNEI. The trim removed 6 bases at V and 1 base at J, leaving 5 bases unmatched. The CDR3 is 15 amino acids. This CDR3 reads CASRDRATSGNTIYF. As DNA, the CDR3 is TGTGCCAGCAGGGACAGGGCAACATCTGGAAACACCATATATTTT.

In its sample, this clonotype was seen many times. The rearrangement links TRBV29-1 to TRBJ2-5; tentatively, D is TRBD2 (5 bases). Germline V gene data show CDR1 as SQVTM and CDR2 as ANQGSEA. The CDR3 consists of 13 residues. The V end lost 4 bases, the J end lost 1 base, and 10 bases lay between the germline ends. The CDR3, as DNA: TGCAGCGTTGCCGGACTCACCCAAGAGACCCAGTACTTC. Encoded protein: CSVAGLTQETQYF.

This clonotype has ten or more counts. The chain uses TRBV28 and TRBJ1-2, with 7 positions matching TRBD1. The ends lost 11 bases at V and 2 bases at J; junction bases unmatched: 8. Germline-derived CDR1 and CDR2 are MDHEN and SYDVKM. This CDR3 region has 13 residues. Here the CDR3 reads CAVSAGGNYGYTF. CDR3 coding DNA: TGTGCCGTCTCGGCAGGGGGAAACTATGGCTACACCTTC.

In its sample, this clonotype was seen a few times. In DNA, the CDR3 is TGCAGCGTTGAGGAGGGCCCCTACGAGCAGTACTTC. It codes for CSVEEGPYEQYF. The genes are TRBV29-1 and TRBJ2-7; D is possibly TRBD2 (6 bases). Germline-derived CDR1 and CDR2 are SQVTM and ANQGSEA. The CDR3 is 12 residues long. The V gene lost 3 bases and the J gene lost 2 bases, with 8 bases spanning the gap.

V usage is TRBV6-6 and J usage is TRBJ2-7; no clear D gene. In germline, CDR1 is MNHNY, CDR2 SVGAGI (reference sequence). The CDR3 contains 13 residues. Trimming stripped 7 bases from V and 2 bases from J, with 12 bases between. CDR3 amino acids: CASTLGPAYEQYF. CDR3 DNA sequence: TGTGCCAGCACCCTCGGGCCCGCCTACGAGCAGTACTTC.

This clonotype was counted between two and nine times. The chain carries TRBV28 and TRBJ1-5; D is unclear. The CDR3 has 14 amino acids. V lost 6 bases to trimming and J lost 4 bases, with 13 bases between them. In germline, CDR1 is MDHEN, CDR2 SYDVKM. CDR3 region: CASRPDGRNQPQHF. In DNA, the CDR3 is TGTGCCAGCAGGCCCGACGGACGGAATCAGCCCCAGCATTTT.

This clonotype was observed a few times. V is TRBV5-1 and J is TRBJ2-7; 7 bases are shared with TRBD1. The CDR3 totals 14 residues. The trim removed 4 bases at V and 5 bases at J, leaving 9 bases unmatched. The germline V gene encodes CDR1 SGHRS and CDR2 YFSETQ. For the CDR3, the DNA is TGCGCCAGCAGCGTTACAGGGGCGAGGAACGAGCAGTACTTC. This sequence encodes CASSVTGARNEQYF.

The rearrangement uses TRBV4-3 and TRBJ2-3; perhaps TRBD1 as D (5 bases). Per the germline V gene, CDR1 is LGHNA and CDR2 is YSLEER. V gave up 5 bases and J gave up 0 bases, with 12 bases separating them. The CDR3 is 15 amino acids. Written as DNA, the CDR3 is TGCGCCAGCAGCAAGGGGTTGGGGAGCACAGATACGCAGTATTTT. Its protein product is CASSKGLGSTDTQYF.

This clonotype has at least ten counts. The genes are TRBV29-1 and TRBJ2-1; tentatively, D is TRBD2 (6 bases). The germline CDR1 and CDR2 sequences are SQVTM and ANQGSEA. The CDR3 runs 12 residues. V was trimmed by 4 bases and J by 7 bases, leaving 11 bases between them. The CDR3 protein is CSVGPAGNEQFF. The DNA of the CDR3 is TGCAGCGTTGGGCCCGCGGGGAATGAGCAGTTCTTC.

This clonotype was counted between two and nine times. The rearrangement joins TRBV15 to TRBJ2-7; D perhaps matches TRBD2 (7 bases). The V gene's germline CDR1 is LNHNV and CDR2 YYDKDF (reference sequence). Trimming removed 3 bases at V and 4 bases at J, with 13 bases between. CDR3 length: 14 residues. CDR3 amino acids: CATSSGGQGYEQYF. The CDR3 DNA reads as TGTGCCACCAGCAGCGGGGGGCAGGGGTACGAGCAGTACTTC.

There are a few counts of this clonotype. The J gene is TRBJ1-6, the V gene TRBV6-2 or TRBV6-3; weak D call: TRBD1 (5 bases). The germline V gene has CDR1 MNHEY and CDR2 SVGEGT. V was trimmed by 3 bases and J by 8 bases, leaving 11 bases between them. The length of the CDR3 is 14 residues. CDR3 DNA sequence: TGTGCCAGCAGTTATGGGGCTTCGGATTCACCCCTCCACTTT. It is translated as CASSYGASDSPLHF.

This chain uses TRBV2 with TRBJ1-1; perhaps TRBD1 as D (5 bases). Germline V gives CDR1 SNHLY, CDR2 FYNNEI. This CDR3 has 13 amino acids. The V end was cut by 8 bases, the J end by 1 base, with 11 bases between. CDR3 coding DNA: TGTGCCAGCCAGGGACGGCCGAACACTGAAGCTTTCTTT. Translating gives CASQGRPNTEAFF. Together with reference TRBV2 and TRBJ1-1, the CDR3 gives the full variable domain: EPEVTQTPSHQVTQMGQEVILRCVPISNHLYFYWYRQILGQKVEFLVSFYNNEISEKSEIFDDQFSVERPDGSNFTLKIRSTKLEDSAMYFCASQGRPNTEAFFGQGTRLTVV.

The chain recombines TRBV5-1 with TRBJ1-2; a possible D gene is TRBD1 (5 bases). The CDR3 is 13 residues long. The V and J ends lost 1 base and 6 bases respectively, with 10 bases between them. Looked up from germline, CDR1 is SGHRS and CDR2 is YFSETQ. The CDR3 coding sequence is TGCGCCAGCAGCTTGAGGGGAAGCGATGGCTACACCTTC. Encoded protein: CASSLRGSDGYTF.

The chain combines TRBV7-2 with TRBJ1-2; maybe TRBD1 (5 bases). Trimming removed 3 bases at V and 5 bases at J, with 10 bases between. Per germline, CDR1 SGHTA and CDR2 FQGNSA. This CDR3 has 13 amino acids. The CDR3 coding sequence is TGTGCCAGCAGCTTCGACAGTCAGTATGGCTACACCTTC. It encodes CASSFDSQYGYTF.

V usage is TRBV10-3 and J usage is TRBJ2-7, with 9 nucleotides matching TRBD1. V gave up 4 bases and J gave up 5 bases; unmatched junction bases: 3. Germline loops: CDR1 ENHRY, CDR2 SYGVKD. The length of the CDR3 is 13 residues. The CDR3 here is CAISGTGVHEQYF. CDR3 in DNA: TGTGCCATCAGTGGGACAGGGGTGCACGAGCAGTACTTC.

This chain links TRBV2 with TRBJ2-3, with D tentatively TRBD1 (6 bases). The V end lost 5 bases, the J end lost 1 base, and 10 bases lay between the germline ends. CDR1 SNHLY and CDR2 FYNNEI come from the germline V gene. The CDR3 has 14 residues. Here the CDR3 DNA reads TGTGCCAGCAGTCTCGGACAGCGCACAGATACGCAGTATTTT. This sequence encodes CASSLGQRTDTQYF.

This clonotype has just a few counts. The chain employs TRBV29-1 and TRBJ1-5, with 9 bases aligning to TRBD1. Trimming cost V 4 bases and J 7 bases; bases outside gene matches: 2. There are 12 residues in the CDR3. CDR1 is SQVTM and CDR2 is ANQGSEA in the germline V gene. CDR3 DNA sequence: TGCAGCGTTGGGACAGGGGACCAGCCCCAGCATTTT. It translates to CSVGTGDQPQHF.

Only a few counts were recorded for this clonotype. The chain employs TRBV10-3 and TRBJ2-7; perhaps TRBD1 as D (5 bases). The germline gives CDR1 ENHRY, CDR2 SYGVKD. The CDR3 has 13 amino acids. Trimming removed 4 bases from V and 2 bases from J, with 9 bases in between. In nucleotides, the CDR3 is TGTGCCATCAGTGGAGACAGTGCCTACGAGCAGTACTTC. Amino acids: CAISGDSAYEQYF.

This clonotype was detected only a few times. This chain connects TRBV10-2 to TRBJ2-2, with 11 positions matching TRBD1. Germline loops: CDR1 WSHSY, CDR2 SAAADI. V dropped 5 bases and J dropped 5; count of bases not matched to a gene: 4. The CDR3 length is 15 residues. In DNA, the CDR3 is TGCGCCAGCAGTATCGGACAGGGGGCAACCGGGGAGCTGTTTTTT. This sequence encodes CASSIGQGATGELFF.

This clonotype was seen only a few times. The chain has TRBV4-3 and TRBJ2-3; 11 positions match TRBD2. Germline lookup yields CDR1 LGHNA and CDR2 YSLEER. J was trimmed by 8 bases and V by 0 bases; bases with no gene match: 4. This CDR3 has 15 amino acids. DNA of the CDR3: TGCGCCAGCAGCCAAGACGTAGCGGGAGGGACTACGCAGTATTTT. Protein: CASSQDVAGGTTQYF.